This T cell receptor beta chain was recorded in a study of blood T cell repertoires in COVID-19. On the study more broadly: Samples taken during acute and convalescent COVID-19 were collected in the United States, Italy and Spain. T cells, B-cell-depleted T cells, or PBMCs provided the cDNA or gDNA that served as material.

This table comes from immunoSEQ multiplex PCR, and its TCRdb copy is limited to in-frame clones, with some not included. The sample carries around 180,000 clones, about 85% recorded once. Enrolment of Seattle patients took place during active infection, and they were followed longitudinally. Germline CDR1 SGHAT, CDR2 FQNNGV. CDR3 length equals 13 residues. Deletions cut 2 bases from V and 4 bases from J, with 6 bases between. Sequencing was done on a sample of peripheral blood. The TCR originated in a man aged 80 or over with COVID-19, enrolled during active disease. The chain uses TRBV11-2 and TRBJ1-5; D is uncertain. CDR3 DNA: TGTGCCAGCAGCTTAACAGCTAATCAGCCCCAGCATTTT. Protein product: CASSLTANQPQHF.